This TCR beta chain was sequenced for a study of T cells of healthy individuals. TCRdb re-called the 5' RACE reads with MiXCR, one entry per CDR3 protein. The sample records 95,000 to 100,000 distinct CDR3 sequences, 15% to 20% being singletons. The CDR3 totals 17 residues. Trimming removed 1 base from V and 1 base from J; junction bases left unmatched: 4. Looked up from germline, CDR1 is SEHNR and CDR2 is FQNEAQ (reference sequence). This clonotype has a count of ten or more. This receptor was obtained from a human donor in good health. The rearrangement joins TRBV7-9 to TRBJ2-5; 12 nucleotides agree with TRBD2. The CDR3, as DNA: TGTGCCAGCAGCTTAGGTCTAGCGGGAGGGCTCCAAGAGACCCAGTACTTC. This gives the protein CASSLGLAGGLQETQYF.